A single sample is the source of the 18 T cell receptor beta chains below, sequenced in a study of regulatory T cells in long-lasting Graves disease. iRepertoire HTBI primers and Arm-PCR of CDR3 regions built TCR beta libraries. TCRdb reprocessed the multiplex PCR reads with MiXCR, giving one entry per CDR3 protein. Seen here are 450,000 or so distinct CDR3 sequences, under 25% observed once, and the top ten hold less than 15%. The time point: persistent/refractory GD, antithyroid drugs over 5 years with positive TRAb. With RNA extracted from PBMCs as input, the TCR library was made. This material consisted of peripheral blood mononuclear cells (PBMCs), taken when the disease was refractory, from a patient treated with antithyroid drugs. Every receptor here comes from a female donor with Graves disease.

As regards this clonotype: One junction end disagrees with the germline gene, perhaps due to a read error. This chain connects TRBV20-1 to TRBJ1-1, with D possibly TRBD1 on 5 matching bases. The length of the CDR3 is 11 residues. Germline loops: CDR1 DFQATT, CDR2 SNEGSKA (reference sequence). CDR3 nucleotide sequence: TGCAGTGCTAGAGAACAGGCCTCTATTCTCTTT. Protein product: CSAREQASILF.

The chain couples TRBV30 to TRBJ1-6; 9 positions match TRBD1. Germline V lookup: CDR1 GTSNPN, CDR2 SVGIG (reference sequence). The CDR3 extends over 14 amino acids. V shed 4 bases and J 7 bases; nucleotides not matched to a gene: 5. DNA for the CDR3: TGTGCCTGGACCCGGGACAGGGTCAATTCACCCCTCCACTTT. Its translation is CAWTRDRVNSPLHF.

This clonotype was recorded at least ten times. The rearrangement links TRBV28 to TRBJ1-2, with a tentative D call TRBD1 (6 bases). Germline V gene sequence: CDR1 MDHEN, CDR2 SYDVKM. This CDR3 comprises 18 residues. The V gene lost 4 bases and the J gene lost 5 bases, with 26 bases spanning the gap. DNA for the CDR3: TGTGCCAGCAGTTCCCCGATGGACAGCCGGATAAGGGGGTATGGCTACACCTTC. Translated: CASSSPMDSRIRGYGYTF.

This clonotype has a count of ten or more. V is TRBV11-2 and J is TRBJ2-5; D is unresolved. Germline lookup yields CDR1 SGHAT and CDR2 FQNNGV. The CDR3 covers 15 residues. Between the trimmed V and J ends, which lost 7 bases and 5 bases, there was a span of 20 bases. CDR3 sequence reads: CASNWDSLRGETQYF. The CDR3 bases are TGTGCCAGCAATTGGGATTCACTCCGCGGCGAGACCCAGTACTTC.

Many counts were recorded for this clonotype. The rearrangement joins TRBV27 to TRBJ1-2; D is perhaps TRBD1 (5 bases). Trimming stripped 2 bases from V and 2 bases from J, with 15 bases between. The CDR3 extends over 16 amino acids. CDR1 MNHEY and CDR2 SMNVEV come from the germline V gene (reference sequence). Here the CDR3 DNA reads TGTGCCAGCAGTTTAAGTTTCGTGGGACCGAACTATGGCTACACCTTC. It yields the protein CASSLSFVGPNYGYTF.

The V call is TRBV7-9, the J call TRBJ1-5, with TRBD1 as a possible D gene (5 bases). The CDR3 is made up of 16 amino acids. The ends were cut back, 1 base at V and 5 bases at J, with 15 bases in the middle. Germline values: CDR1 SEHNR, CDR2 FQNEAQ (reference sequence). The CDR3 is CASSLEPGTGDQPQHF. CDR3 nucleotides: TGTGCCAGCAGCTTAGAGCCCGGGACCGGGGATCAGCCCCAGCATTTT.

This clonotype was counted only a few times. The genes are TRBV6-1 and TRBJ1-2, with D maybe TRBD1 (6 bases). The V and J ends lost 7 bases and 4 bases respectively, with 10 bases between them. This CDR3 spans 12 amino acids. Looked up from germline, CDR1 is MNHNS and CDR2 is SASEGT. The CDR3 sequence: CASNRASYGYTF. The CDR3 coding sequence is TGTGCCAGCAACAGGGCGTCCTATGGCTACACCTTC.

This clonotype was detected many times. The chain joins TRBV28 to TRBJ1-3; the D is unclear. Trimming removed 6 bases at V and 8 bases at J, with 14 bases between. The CDR3 covers 13 residues. The germline V gene has CDR1 MDHEN and CDR2 SYDVKM. CDR3 nucleotide sequence: TGTGCCAGCAGCAGTCAGCTCAGAGACACCATATATTTT. The encoded protein is CASSSQLRDTIYF.

This chain links TRBV5-1 with TRBJ1-6; D remains ambiguous. Trimming shortened V by 4 bases and J by 8 bases, and 16 bases separated the two germline ends. Germline values: CDR1 SGHRS, CDR2 YFSETQ. CDR3 length equals 15 residues. This CDR3 reads CASSVSNLGDSPLHF. The DNA for the CDR3 is TGCGCCAGCAGCGTGTCCAATCTCGGGGATTCACCCCTCCACTTT.

This clonotype was detected many times. This chain links TRBV2 with TRBJ1-2; 7 nucleotides line up with TRBD1. CDR1 SNHLY and CDR2 FYNNEI come from the germline V gene. With 7 bases clipped from V and 7 bases from J, the junction kept 15 bases outside the gene matches. CDR3 length: 15 residues. This CDR3 is CASNSRSGAGGGYTF. The CDR3 nucleotides are TGTGCCAGCAACTCTCGCTCCGGGGCAGGGGGTGGCTACACCTTC.

This clonotype was seen ten or more times. The gene calls are TRBV7-3 and TRBJ2-7; D may be TRBD2 (6 bases). Germline CDR1 is SGHTA and CDR2 is FQGTGA. The CDR3 extends over 13 amino acids. Trimming took off 4 bases at V and 6 bases at J, with 13 bases between the two ends. CDR3 sequence reads: CASSSLAGSEQYF. DNA of the CDR3: TGTGCCAGCAGCTCCCTGGCCGGGAGCGAGCAGTACTTC.

This clonotype was observed at least ten times. This chain links TRBV12-3 or TRBV12-4 with TRBJ2-2; D unclear. The CDR3 consists of 12 residues. The ends were cut back, 3 bases at V and 6 bases at J, with 5 bases in the middle. CDR3 amino acids: CASSFSPGELFF. In nucleotides, the CDR3 is TGTGCCAGCAGTTTTAGTCCCGGGGAGCTGTTTTTT.

CDR3: CASSKAGEVETQYF. DNA for the CDR3: TGTGCCAGTAGTAAAGCGGGAGAAGTGGAGACCCAGTACTTC. The rearrangement links TRBV19 to TRBJ2-5, with 8 bases matching TRBD2. There are 14 residues in the CDR3. Germline loops: CDR1 LNHDA, CDR2 SQIVND (reference sequence). V lost 4 bases to trimming and J lost 5 bases; unmatched junction nucleotides: 6. Drawing the rest from reference TRBV19 and TRBJ2-5, the complete variable domain is DGGITQSPKYLFRKEGQNVTLSCEQNLNHDAMYWYRQDPGQGLRLIYYSQIVNDFQKGDIAEGYSVSREKKESFPLTVTSAQKNPTAFYLCASSKAGEVETQYFGPGTRLLVL.

Comment on this clonotype: Possible read error: a much larger clone is one base away. This chain joins TRBV24-1 and TRBJ2-7, with TRBD2 matching 9 bases. Germline V lookup: CDR1 KGHDR, CDR2 SFDVKD. The CDR3 extends over 13 amino acids. In nucleotides, the CDR3 is TGTGTCACCAGTGGCGGGAGGGCGGAAGAGCAGTACTTC. Its protein product is CVTSGGRAEEQYF.

This clonotype was counted ten times or more. The rearrangement links TRBV20-1 to TRBJ2-7; no firm D call. The CDR3 loop spans 12 amino acids. The V gene's germline CDR1 is DFQATT and CDR2 SNEGSKA (reference sequence). V was clipped by 3 bases and J by 2 bases, with 8 bases between them. CDR3 residues: CSARLGPYEQYF. The DNA of the CDR3 is TGCAGTGCTAGGTTAGGACCCTACGAGCAGTACTTC.

The V and J genes are TRBV7-2 and TRBJ2-6, with no clear D. The length of the CDR3 is 17 residues. V lost 0 bases, J lost 0 bases, and 9 bases lay in between. Germline V gene lookup returns CDR1 SGHTA and CDR2 FQGNSA. The CDR3 protein is CASSLASGYSGANVLTF. In DNA, the CDR3 is TGTGCCAGCAGCTTAGCTTCGGGTTACTCTGGGGCCAACGTCCTGACTTTC. Based on the CDR3 plus reference TRBV7-2 and TRBJ2-6, the full variable domain is GAGVSQSPSNKVTEKGKDVELRCDPISGHTALYWYRQSLGQGLEFLIYFQGNSAPDKSGLPSDRFSAERTGGSVSTLTIQRTQQEDSAVYLCASSLASGYSGANVLTFGAGSRLTVL.

The chain joins TRBV3-2 to TRBJ2-5. TRBV3-2 constitutes a pseudogene. The CDR3 spans 15 residues. The CDR3 region is CASSQDEKTQETQYF. CDR3 sequence (DNA): TGTGCCAGCAGCCAAGATGAGAAGACCCAAGAGACCCAGTACTTC.

This clonotype was recorded at least ten times. This chain connects TRBV6-1 to TRBJ1-1; TRBD1 matches 7 bases. Germline V gene lookup returns CDR1 MNHNS and CDR2 SASEGT. This CDR3 comprises 14 residues. The V segment lost 6 bases and the J segment 1 base; nucleotides outside the gene matches: 5. The CDR3 DNA follows: TGTGCCAGCAGGCCGGGACAGACGAACACTGAAGCTTTCTTT. Its translation is CASRPGQTNTEAFF.